Listed here is a single T cell receptor beta chain. Its antigen remains unidentified. In germline, CDR1 is LGHDT, CDR2 YNNKEL (reference sequence). This CDR3 has 15 amino acids. With V trimmed by 3 bases and J by 7 bases, 9 bases remained unmatched. This record belongs to a study of CD8 T cells in ankylosing spondylitis. Broader study findings: Disease-linked clones proved CD8+ and comparatively uncommon in peripheral blood. Reactive arthritis synovial fluid and blood previously showed some of these motif variants. Ankylosing spondylitis blood appeared to be characterized by a TCR beta motif of several highly homologous variants.

TCRdb itself ran the 5' RACE reads through MiXCR, one entry per CDR3 protein. Seen here are 250,000 to 300,000 distinct CDR3 sequences, over 15% observed once, and the top ten hold less than 9%. The sequence was obtained from a male donor with ankylosing spondylitis or in good health (not recorded which). The sample consisted of blood, either unsorted or a sorted T cell fraction (not recorded which). This chain uses TRBV3-1 with TRBJ1-5; 7 nucleotides agree with TRBD1. The CDR3 nucleotides read TGTGCCAGCAGCCACGCGGGACAGACCACCCAGCCCCAGCATTTT. It codes for CASSHAGQTTQPQHF.